This entry is about one T cell receptor (beta chain). The antigen is undetermined. Assay: immunoSEQ multiplex PCR; the TCRdb copy retains only in-frame clones and omits some. This table holds some 20,000 clones, 91% found once. There are 14 residues in the CDR3. From germline, CDR1 is GTSNPN and CDR2 SVGIG (reference sequence). This sample stems from a study of T cell repertoires and Cas9 in healthy adults. Study-wide background: CD4 and CD8 compartments: SpCas9-reactive T cells profiled for potency, cytotoxicity, lineage.

Study-wide results and limits: Reportedly, SpCas9-reactive effector T cell proliferation and function were mitigated by SpCas9-reactive Tregs in vitro.

J is TRBJ2-5 and V is TRBV30, with D possibly being TRBD1 (6 bases). The end of the DNA fits TRBJ2-7 better, so the J call may be wrong. This clonotype originated in a human donor in good health. The specimen was CD4+ effector T cells (CD127+, CD25-, CD137-, CD154-) from PBMCs; culture status not recorded. In DNA form, the CDR3 reads TGTGCCTGGAGTGTACCAGGGGCGGCAGGCGAGCAGTACTTC. Protein sequence: CAWSVPGAAGEQYF.